This T cell receptor (beta chain) was recovered during a study of blood T cell repertoires in COVID-19 (dated by TCRdb to about 2020). Context from the whole study: Collaborator samples came from the United States, Italy and Spain and covered acute and convalescent phases of COVID-19. The repertoires were released in a freely available public database meant as a resource for research on the immune response to SARS-CoV-2. The prospective study material was composed of cDNA or gDNA derived from T cells, B-cell-depleted T cells, or PBMCs. HLA class I and class II types, where available, came from metadata supplied by the sample provider rather than from assay-based typing. Subjects who had been exposed to COVID-19, were actively infected with it, or had recovered from it provided the deeply sampled blood TCRbeta repertoires that made up the dataset. Nearly every sample came with metadata listing a de-identified subject ID, COVID-19 status, age in years and sex. Samples came from the ongoing ImmuneRACE study (first 160 participants) plus 1,254 subjects from 6 global collaborators. General findings and caveats noted by the study authors: How much clinical and demographic metadata was included differed by source and by participant, and the metadata was provided uncurated.

Enrolling through a virtual design, the prospective study's participants ranged in age from roughly 18 to 90 years and lived across more than 20 United States geographic areas. To assign participants to cohorts, the prospective study relied on clinical history that participants themselves reported in a screening survey and a study questionnaire. Recovered participants in ImmuneRACE Cohort 3 were defined by two consecutive negative NP/OP PCR tests, clearance by a healthcare professional, or resolution of symptoms. In the prospective study, mobile phlebotomists collected whole blood, serum and a nasopharyngeal or oropharyngeal swab from each participant. Participants in the prospective study had the option to provide additional blood draws and questionnaires over a roughly two-month period. Prospective study blood samples were shipped either frozen or at room temperature before DNA extraction. The immunoSEQ Assay, a bias-controlled multiplex PCR, was used to amplify TCRbeta CDR3 regions from genomic DNA. Turning to the authors' computational methods: Nucleated cell counts per sample were estimated from amplification of reference gene primers within the assay. To quantify the absolute abundance of each unique TCRbeta CDR3 rearrangement, sequence reads were collapsed and filtered. For each sample, productive Simpson clonality was calculated as the square root of Simpson's diversity index across productive rearrangements. The clones in this table, taken by TCRdb from immuneACCESS, are in-frame only. Not every clone is retained; where verified, under half of the shortfall comes from an unresolved V gene, and the cause of the rest is unknown. V and J calls and clone size are given by that table; D and trimming were obtained from the DNA. The sample records a few hundred thousand clones, 82% of which are singletons. The biggest ten clones account for approximately 3.6% of the sample.

For this clone: Its specific antigen is unknown. Per-nucleotide qualities are absent, and no much larger clonotype sits a single base away.

Sequencing was performed on PBMCs or T cells enriched from blood (not recorded which). The TCR originated in a woman aged 60-70 years who had recovered from COVID-19.

The CDR3 is CASGGGKGSPLHF. The sequenced DNA is TGTGCCAGCGGGGGGGGGAAAGGTTCACCCCTCCACTTT. The chain employs TRBV19 and TRBJ1-6; 5 matching bases give a weak D call of TRBD1. Inclusive of the bounding cysteine and phenylalanine, the CDR3 is 13 residues long. Only CDR3 DNA remains: 39 bases, in frame from the first base. The CDR1 and CDR2 encoded by the germline V gene (reference sequence) are LNHDA and SQIVND. The germline ends are 15 bases apart after V is trimmed by 9 bases and J by 9 bases.